Shown below are 15 T cell receptor beta chains from a single sample sequenced in a study of blood T cell repertoires in COVID-19 (dated by TCRdb to the early 2020s). The method behind the library was the immunoSEQ multiplex PCR assay. TCRdb's version of the immuneACCESS table is confined to in-frame rearrangements and falls short of the full clone set. An unresolved V gene accounts for under half of the shortfall where checked; the remainder is of unknown origin. This sample lists about 530,000 clones; 70% to 90% were detected once. Together, the top ten hold 7.5% to 9% of the sample. Specimen: peripheral blood. These receptors were collected from a woman aged 45-59 years with COVID-19, enrolled during active disease.

This rearrangement joins TRBV12-3 or TRBV12-4 to TRBJ1-6; D is unresolved. The CDR3 sequence is 13 residues long. V was clipped by 7 bases and J by 4 bases, with 8 bases between them. CDR3 residues: CASTGKYNSPLHF. CDR3 nucleotides: TGTGCCAGCACAGGAAAATATAATTCACCCCTCCACTTT.

CDR3 region: CASSMGLLGEQYF. As DNA, the CDR3 is TGTGCCAGCAGCATGGGACTGCTGGGCGAGCAGTACTTC. The rearrangement links TRBV5-6 to TRBJ2-7; D may be TRBD2 (6 bases). V was cut by 4 bases and J by 6 bases, with 14 bases left in between. CDR1 is SGHDT, CDR2 YYEEEE, per germline. The CDR3 totals 13 residues.

The chain employs TRBV6-2 or TRBV6-3 and TRBJ2-3; 10 bases agree with TRBD2. The germline CDR1 and CDR2 sequences are MNHEY and SVGEGT. Trimming cost V 6 bases and J 2 bases; bases outside gene matches: 14. CDR3 length: 18 amino acids. CDR3 sequence (DNA): TGTGCCAGCAGCGATACCATTATAGCGGGGGGTTTCACAGATACGCAGTATTTT. The encoded protein is CASSDTIIAGGFTDTQYF.

The V call is TRBV5-1, the J call TRBJ2-1; TRBD2 aligns across 10 bases. This CDR3 comprises 17 residues. Germline V lookup: CDR1 SGHRS, CDR2 YFSETQ. Trimming took 4 bases from V and 3 from J; bases not matched to a gene: 10. The CDR3 region has the DNA TGCGCCAGCAGCCCGGATCTTCTAGCGGGGGTCTACAATGAGCAGTTCTTC. Encoded protein: CASSPDLLAGVYNEQFF.

J is TRBJ1-3 and V is TRBV7-2; the D gene is possibly TRBD1 (6 bases). V was cut by 5 bases and J by 8 bases, with 16 bases left in between. The CDR3 is made up of 14 amino acids. Germline CDR1 and CDR2: SGHTA and FQGNSA. The CDR3 nucleotides are TGTGCCAGCAGCGCAGCTGGGGGCGCAGACACCATATATTTT. This encodes CASSAAGGADTIYF.

This chain links TRBV11-3 with TRBJ1-4, with unresolved D. Looked up from germline, CDR1 is SGHNT and CDR2 is YENEEA. Trimming left V 5 bases short and J 4 bases short, with 8 bases between. The CDR3 is 13 residues long. The CDR3 spells CASSPSGNEKLFF. The CDR3 region has the DNA TGTGCCAGCAGCCCGTCGGGTAATGAAAAACTGTTTTTT.

The gene calls are TRBV9 and TRBJ1-3; TRBD1 aligns across 9 bases. The CDR3 loop spans 13 amino acids. Trimming cost V 5 bases and J 8 bases; bases outside gene matches: 5. Germline V lookup: CDR1 SGDLS, CDR2 YYNGEE. CDR3 loop: CASSPGQGYTIYF. The CDR3 bases are TGTGCCAGCAGTCCCGGACAGGGGTACACCATATATTTT.

This sequence joins TRBV5-1 and TRBJ1-1; possible D gene TRBD1, 5 bases. Germline CDR1 reads SGHRS; CDR2 reads YFSETQ. The V end lost 0 bases, the J end lost 5 bases, and 14 bases lay between the germline ends. The CDR3 consists of 15 residues. The DNA of the CDR3 is TGCGCCAGCAGCTTGGCCGGGGGAGCGAGGACTGAAGCTTTCTTT. Protein product: CASSLAGGARTEAFF. Drawing the rest from reference TRBV5-1 and TRBJ1-1, the complete variable domain is KAGVTQTPRYLIKTRGQQVTLSCSPISGHRSVSWYQQTPGQGLQFLFEYFSETQRNKGNFPGRFSGRQFSNSRSEMNVSTLELGDSALYLCASSLAGGARTEAFFGQGTRLTVV.

The chain is built from TRBV30 and TRBJ2-7, with a possible D match to TRBD1 (6 bases). Trimming took off 3 bases at V and 4 bases at J, with 19 bases between the two ends. Looked up from germline, CDR1 is GTSNPN and CDR2 is SVGIG (reference sequence). The CDR3 consists of 15 residues. The DNA for the CDR3 is TGTGCCTGGAGCCACCTAGGGCCCCAGGGGTACGAGCAGTACTTC. It codes for CAWSHLGPQGYEQYF.

This rearrangement joins TRBV14 to TRBJ1-1; 7 bases fit TRBD1. Unmatched junction bases numbered 19, after V lost 1 base and J lost 8 bases. Germline V CDR1 and CDR2: SGHDN, FVKESK. The CDR3 has 18 amino acids. CDR3 protein: CASSQVRFRKTGSHEAFF. CDR3 coding DNA: TGTGCCAGCAGCCAAGTACGTTTTCGCAAGACAGGGTCCCACGAAGCTTTCTTT.

The chain uses TRBV30 and TRBJ1-2; D is unclear. V dropped 4 bases and J dropped 8 bases, with 17 bases sitting between them. The CDR3 has 13 residues. Germline CDR1 GTSNPN, CDR2 SVGIG (reference sequence). The CDR3 region has the DNA TGTGCCTGGACCCTCCAACTCAGCGAGGGCTACACCTTC. It is translated as CAWTLQLSEGYTF. The variable domain in full, completed from reference TRBV30 and TRBJ1-2, reads SQTIHQWPATLVQPVGSPLSLECTVEGTSNPNLYWYRQAAGRGLQLLFYSVGIGQISSEVPQNLSASRPQDRQFILSSKKLLLSDSGFYLCAWTLQLSEGYTFGSGTRLTVV.

CDR3 nucleotide sequence: TGCGCCAGCAGCTGGACAGGCCCACGGGGCGGTGAAAAACTGTTTTTT. This encodes CASSWTGPRGGEKLFF. The chain links TRBV5-1 to TRBJ1-4, with 7 bases fitting TRBD1. There are 16 residues in the CDR3. CDR1 and CDR2 (germline): SGHRS, YFSETQ. Losses at the gene ends were 3 bases for V and 7 bases for J; bases not matched to a gene: 12.

As regards this clone: Different DNA sequences within this sample yield the same CDR3. The chain employs TRBV6-5 and TRBJ2-2; D is uncertain. The V gene's germline CDR1 is MNHEY and CDR2 SVGAGI. V gave up 7 bases and J gave up 2 bases, with 11 bases separating them. The CDR3 is 14 residues long. The CDR3 here is CASTRSTNTGELFF. In nucleotides, the CDR3 is TGTGCCAGCACCAGGTCCACTAACACCGGGGAGCTGTTTTTT.

This CDR3 reads CARSPGDRRNTEAFF. For the CDR3, the DNA is TGTGCCAGAAGCCCGGGGGACAGAAGGAACACTGAAGCTTTCTTT. V and J are TRBV5-3 and TRBJ1-1; 7 nucleotides line up with TRBD1. TRBV5-3 belongs to the ORF category, with a function that is uncertain. The CDR3 is 15 amino acids. V lost 4 bases, J lost 1 base, and 7 bases stayed unmatched.

V and J are TRBV28 and TRBJ2-1, with D perhaps TRBD2 (5 bases). Germline loops: CDR1 MDHEN, CDR2 SYDVKM. V lost 7 bases to trimming and J lost 6 bases, with 19 bases between them. The CDR3 has 15 residues. CDR3 protein: CASNPPRGFSNEQFF. CDR3 in DNA: TGTGCCAGCAATCCACCCCGAGGGTTCAGCAATGAGCAGTTCTTC.